This T cell receptor beta chain emerged from a study of blood T cell repertoires in COVID-19. In the study overall: Nucleic acid was either cDNA or gDNA, and it came from T cells, B-cell-depleted T cells, or PBMCs.

Under the authors' procedure: Reference gene primer amplification in the assay estimated nucleated cell counts. Sequenced by immunoSEQ multiplex PCR; TCRdb stores in-frame clones only, minus some. D and trimming were read from the DNA, whereas the V and J calls and clone size are those reported in that table. The sample holds around 50,000 clones, 78% seen once. The germline V gene has CDR1 SGHVS and CDR2 FQNEAQ. The CDR3 is made up of 17 amino acids. Trimming at V came to 5 bases and at J to 0 bases, leaving 7 bases not matched to a gene. Participant ages covered about 18 to 100 years across about 25 US areas. Participants' own reports of clinical history determined their cohort assignment.

The sequenced sample consisted of PBMCs or T cells enriched from blood (not recorded which). This TCR was recovered from a woman aged 45-65 years with acute COVID-19. The chain uses TRBV7-8 and TRBJ2-6; 7 bases line up with TRBD1. DNA for the CDR3: TGTGCCAGCAGCCGAGGGGGCACGACCTCTGGGGCCAACGTCCTGACTTTC. Translating it yields CASSRGGTTSGANVLTF. Complete variable domain (other parts from reference TRBV7-8 and TRBJ2-6): GAGVSQSPRYKVAKRGQDVALRCDPISGHVSLFWYQQALGQGPEFLTYFQNEAQLDKSGLPSDRFFAERPEGSVSTLKIQRTQQEDSAVYLCASSRGGTTSGANVLTFGAGSRLTVL.